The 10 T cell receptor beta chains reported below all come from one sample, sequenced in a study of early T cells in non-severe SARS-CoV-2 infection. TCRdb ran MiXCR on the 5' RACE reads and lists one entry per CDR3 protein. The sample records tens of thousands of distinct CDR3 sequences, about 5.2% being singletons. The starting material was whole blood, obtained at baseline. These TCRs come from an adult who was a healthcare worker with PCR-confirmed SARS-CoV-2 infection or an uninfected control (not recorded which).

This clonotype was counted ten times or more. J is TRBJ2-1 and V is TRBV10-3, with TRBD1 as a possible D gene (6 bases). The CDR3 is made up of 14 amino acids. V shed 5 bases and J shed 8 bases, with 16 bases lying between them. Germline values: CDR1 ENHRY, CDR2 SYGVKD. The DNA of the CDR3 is TGTGCCATCAGTCCGGACAGAGGCGCCGATGAGCAGTTCTTC. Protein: CAISPDRGADEQFF.

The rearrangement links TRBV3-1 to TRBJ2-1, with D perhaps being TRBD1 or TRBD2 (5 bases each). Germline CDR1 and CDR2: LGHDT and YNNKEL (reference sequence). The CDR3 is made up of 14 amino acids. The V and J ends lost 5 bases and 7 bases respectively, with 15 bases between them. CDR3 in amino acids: CASSSGDDLNEQFF. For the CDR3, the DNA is TGTGCCAGCAGCTCTGGGGACGACCTTAATGAGCAGTTCTTC.

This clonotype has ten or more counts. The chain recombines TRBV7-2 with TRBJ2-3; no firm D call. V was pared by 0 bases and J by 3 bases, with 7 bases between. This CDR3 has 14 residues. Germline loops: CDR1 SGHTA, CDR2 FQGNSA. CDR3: CASSLARGTDTQYF. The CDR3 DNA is TGTGCCAGCAGCTTAGCGCGCGGTACAGATACGCAGTATTTT.

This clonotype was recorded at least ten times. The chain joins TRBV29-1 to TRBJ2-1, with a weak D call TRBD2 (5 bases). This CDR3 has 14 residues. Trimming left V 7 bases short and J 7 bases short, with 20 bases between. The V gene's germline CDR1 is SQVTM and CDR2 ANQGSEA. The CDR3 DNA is TGCAGCGCTCCTCGGGGTAGCTATTCGAATGAGCAGTTCTTC. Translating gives CSAPRGSYSNEQFF.

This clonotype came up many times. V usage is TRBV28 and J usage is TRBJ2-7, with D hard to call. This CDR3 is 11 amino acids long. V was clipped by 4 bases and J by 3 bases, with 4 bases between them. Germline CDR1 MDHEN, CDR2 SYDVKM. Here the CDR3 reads CASSSNYEQYF. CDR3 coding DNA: TGTGCCAGCAGTTCCAACTACGAGCAGTACTTC.

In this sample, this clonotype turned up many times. CDR3 DNA: TGTGCCAGCAGCCAGGGCGGGAGAAGGGACAATGAGCAGTTCTTC. Protein: CASSQGGRRDNEQFF. V gene TRBV3-1 combines with J gene TRBJ2-1; 7 bases agree with TRBD2. The CDR3 spans 15 residues. Germline V gene data show CDR1 as LGHDT and CDR2 as YNNKEL (reference sequence). With 3 bases clipped from V and 5 bases from J, the junction kept 7 bases outside the gene matches.

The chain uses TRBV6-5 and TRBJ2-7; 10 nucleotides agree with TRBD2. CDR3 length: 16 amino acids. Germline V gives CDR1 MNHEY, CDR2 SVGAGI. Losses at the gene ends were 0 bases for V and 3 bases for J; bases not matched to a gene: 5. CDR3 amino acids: CASSYSLLAGDYEQYF. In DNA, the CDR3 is TGTGCCAGCAGTTACTCTCTGCTAGCGGGAGACTACGAGCAGTACTTC.

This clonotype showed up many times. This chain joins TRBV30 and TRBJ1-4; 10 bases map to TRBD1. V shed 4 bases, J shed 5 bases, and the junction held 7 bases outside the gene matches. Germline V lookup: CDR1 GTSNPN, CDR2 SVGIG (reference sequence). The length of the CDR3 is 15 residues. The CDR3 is CAWTDRGMLNEKLFF. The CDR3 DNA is TGTGCCTGGACGGACAGGGGGATGTTAAATGAAAAACTGTTTTTT. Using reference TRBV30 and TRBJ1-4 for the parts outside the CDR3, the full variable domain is SQTIHQWPATLVQPVGSPLSLECTVEGTSNPNLYWYRQAAGRGLQLLFYSVGIGQISSEVPQNLSASRPQDRQFILSSKKLLLSDSGFYLCAWTDRGMLNEKLFFGSGTQLSVL.

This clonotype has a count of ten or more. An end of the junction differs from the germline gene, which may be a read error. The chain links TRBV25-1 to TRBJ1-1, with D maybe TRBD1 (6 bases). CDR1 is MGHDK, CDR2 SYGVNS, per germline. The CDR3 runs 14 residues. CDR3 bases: TGTGCCAGCAGTGAATCGCAGGGGAACGCTGAAGCTTTCTTT. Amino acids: CASSESQGNAEAFF.

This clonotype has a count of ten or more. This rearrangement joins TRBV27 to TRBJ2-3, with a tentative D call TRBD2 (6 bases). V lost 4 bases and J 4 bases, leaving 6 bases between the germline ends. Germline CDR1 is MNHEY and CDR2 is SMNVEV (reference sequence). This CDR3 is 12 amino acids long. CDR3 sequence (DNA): TGTGCCAGCAGTTGGGGGGCAGATACGCAGTATTTT. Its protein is CASSWGADTQYF.